The next 26 T cell receptor beta chains were all read from a single sample in a study of cytomegalovirus exposure and HLA in healthy donors. The repertoire was sequenced with immunoSEQ multiplex PCR; TCRdb's copy has only in-frame clones and lacks some. The sample records 150,000 to 200,000 clones, about 90% being singletons. The sample comprised PBMCs. All receptors come from a woman between 18 and 30 years old in good health and CMV-seropositive.

The rearrangement links TRBV5-6 to TRBJ2-7; the D is unclear. This CDR3 is 17 amino acids long. Trimming cost V 7 bases and J 1 base, with 24 bases left between them. In germline, CDR1 is SGHDT, CDR2 YYEEEE. CDR3 in DNA: TGTGCCAGCTCCCCCCACCGAGGAGCAGTCGTATCCTACGAGCAGTACTTC. Protein: CASSPHRGAVVSYEQYF.

The rearrangement uses TRBV7-9 and TRBJ2-7; 15 bases map to TRBD2. The V segment lost 1 base and the J segment 0 bases; nucleotides outside the gene matches: 7. Germline values: CDR1 SEHNR, CDR2 FQNEAQ (reference sequence). The CDR3 totals 19 residues. CDR3 amino acids: CASSLERGLAGGNSYEQYF. In nucleotides, the CDR3 is TGTGCCAGCAGCTTAGAGCGCGGACTAGCGGGGGGGAACTCCTACGAGCAGTACTTC.

The genes are TRBV2 and TRBJ2-1; TRBD2 matches at 7 bases. V lost 2 bases, J lost 2 bases, and 3 bases stayed unmatched. The CDR3 covers 15 residues. Germline V CDR1 and CDR2: SNHLY, FYNNEI. The CDR3 sequence is CASSETGGTYNEQFF. The CDR3 DNA is TGTGCCAGCAGTGAAACCGGGGGGACCTACAATGAGCAGTTCTTC.

This rearrangement joins TRBV5-1 to TRBJ2-2; 9 bases line up with TRBD1. The ends lost 3 bases at V and 6 bases at J; junction bases unmatched: 6. Per germline, CDR1 SGHRS and CDR2 YFSETQ. CDR3 length: 15 residues. The CDR3 reads CASSSGTGWSGELFF. In DNA form, the CDR3 reads TGCGCCAGCAGCTCCGGGACAGGGTGGTCCGGGGAGCTGTTTTTT.

In its sample, this clone was seen a few times. The chain uses TRBV2 and TRBJ1-6; TRBD1 agrees at 8 bases. The CDR3 contains 15 residues. Germline CDR1 SNHLY, CDR2 FYNNEI. With V trimmed by 5 bases and J by 9 bases, 9 bases remained unmatched. The CDR3 nucleotides are TGTGCCAGCAGTCTAACAGGGGGGAGAGGTTCACCCCTCCACTTT. Translated, it gives CASSLTGGRGSPLHF.

The chain couples TRBV19 to TRBJ1-1, with D possibly TRBD1 on 6 matching bases. CDR3 length equals 14 residues. The germline V and J ends were trimmed by 1 base and 4 bases, with 10 bases remaining between them. Germline V gives CDR1 LNHDA, CDR2 SQIVND (reference sequence). The CDR3 sequence is CASSIGGGGTEAFF. The CDR3 DNA is TGTGCCAGTAGTATAGGCGGGGGCGGCACTGAAGCTTTCTTT.

The rearrangement uses TRBV18 and TRBJ1-6, with a tentative D call TRBD1 (5 bases). Trimming stripped 5 bases from V and 0 bases from J, with 23 bases between. The CDR3 runs 20 residues. Germline CDR1 and CDR2: KGHSH and LQKENI. The CDR3 region is CASSGPGEGPITSYNSPLHF. CDR3 sequence (DNA): TGTGCCAGCTCAGGACCGGGAGAGGGACCTATAACCTCCTATAATTCACCCCTCCACTTT.

The CDR3 region is CASSQPGTDPEAFF. In DNA form, the CDR3 reads TGCGCCAGCAGCCAACCAGGGACAGACCCTGAAGCTTTCTTT. The chain links TRBV4-1 to TRBJ1-1; 7 bases map to TRBD1. Germline V gene sequence: CDR1 MGHRA, CDR2 YSYEKL. The CDR3 has 14 residues. Trimming took 2 bases from V and 6 from J; bases not matched to a gene: 6.

This clone was counted a single time. This chain joins TRBV5-4 and TRBJ1-4, with 9 bases aligning to TRBD1. The V segment lost 0 bases and the J segment 7 bases; nucleotides outside the gene matches: 7. The germline V gene encodes CDR1 SGHNT and CDR2 YYREEE (reference sequence). This CDR3 region has 16 residues. The CDR3 spells CASSLGDREASEKLFF. Here the CDR3 DNA reads TGTGCCAGCAGCTTGGGGGACAGGGAGGCCAGTGAAAAACTGTTTTTT.

This chain uses TRBV6-5 with TRBJ1-1; TRBD1 aligns across 9 bases. Germline loops: CDR1 MNHEY, CDR2 SVGAGI. The V and J ends lost 6 bases and 1 base, in that order; junction bases with no gene match: 6. This CDR3 is 15 amino acids long. This CDR3 reads CASSQRTGANTEAFF. In nucleotides, the CDR3 is TGTGCCAGCAGCCAAAGGACAGGGGCGAACACTGAAGCTTTCTTT.

The rearrangement joins TRBV18 to TRBJ2-2; 9 bases align to TRBD2. CDR1 is KGHSH, CDR2 LQKENI, per germline. Trimming took 0 bases from V and 2 from J; bases not matched to a gene: 4. The CDR3 runs 17 residues. The CDR3, as DNA: TGTGCCAGCTCACCACCTAGCGGGAGAACAAACACCGGGGAGCTGTTTTTT. Translating gives CASSPPSGRTNTGELFF.

The genes are TRBV6-1 and TRBJ2-5, with 10 bases fitting TRBD2. V lost 2 bases and J lost 2; bases outside the gene matches: 5. This CDR3 has 16 residues. CDR1 and CDR2 from the germline V gene are MNHNS and SASEGT. CDR3 sequence: CASSELAGGPQETQYF. The CDR3 coding sequence is TGTGCCAGCAGTGAATTAGCGGGGGGCCCACAAGAGACCCAGTACTTC.

The genes are TRBV7-9 and TRBJ2-5; 8 bases match TRBD1. The trim removed 5 bases at V and 4 bases at J, leaving 12 bases unmatched. Germline CDR1 SEHNR, CDR2 FQNEAQ (reference sequence). This CDR3 comprises 16 residues. The CDR3 bases are TGTGCCAGCAGCGCCGCCGACAGGGGAGAAGGAGAGACCCAGTACTTC. Its protein is CASSAADRGEGETQYF.

The chain recombines TRBV18 with TRBJ2-5; TRBD2 is a possible D gene (6 bases). Trimming took 3 bases from V and 4 from J, leaving 12 bases between them. This CDR3 has 14 amino acids. CDR1 and CDR2 from the germline V gene are KGHSH and LQKENI. CDR3 bases: TGTGCCAGCTCACCCGGAGGGTGGGGAGAGACCCAGTACTTC. This gives the protein CASSPGGWGETQYF.

The chain combines TRBV5-1 with TRBJ1-2, with TRBD1 matching over 9 bases. The ends lost 2 bases at V and 3 bases at J; junction bases unmatched: 2. The germline gives CDR1 SGHRS, CDR2 YFSETQ. The CDR3 consists of 14 residues. CDR3 loop: CASSLQGAYYGYTF. The DNA of the CDR3 is TGCGCCAGCAGCTTACAGGGGGCGTACTATGGCTACACCTTC.

J is TRBJ1-2 and V is TRBV7-2; D is possibly TRBD1 (5 bases). This CDR3 spans 14 amino acids. The V end was cut by 4 bases, the J end by 0 bases, with 9 bases between. Germline CDR1 reads SGHTA; CDR2 reads FQGNSA. Written as DNA, the CDR3 is TGTGCCAGCAGCTCGACAGATACTAACTATGGCTACACCTTC. Amino acid sequence: CASSSTDTNYGYTF. Using reference TRBV7-2 and TRBJ1-2 for the parts outside the CDR3, the full variable domain is GAGVSQSPSNKVTEKGKDVELRCDPISGHTALYWYRQSLGQGLEFLIYFQGNSAPDKSGLPSDRFSAERTGGSVSTLTIQRTQQEDSAVYLCASSSTDTNYGYTFGSGTRLTVV.

The rearrangement uses TRBV5-4 and TRBJ1-1, with 11 bases identical to TRBD1. The CDR3 is made up of 16 amino acids. Germline CDR1 is SGHNT and CDR2 is YYREEE (reference sequence). Trimming took 3 bases from V and 7 from J; bases not matched to a gene: 11. The CDR3: CASSSPWTGGEGEAFF. DNA for the CDR3: TGTGCCAGCAGCTCTCCGTGGACAGGGGGCGAGGGTGAAGCTTTCTTT.

This clone was seen once. The chain links TRBV5-4 to TRBJ2-1; D remains ambiguous. V was clipped by 4 bases and J by 0 bases, with 8 bases between them. The CDR3 is made up of 14 amino acids. Germline lookup yields CDR1 SGHNT and CDR2 YYREEE (reference sequence). As DNA, the CDR3 is TGTGCCAGCAGCCTGTCCCTCTCCTACAATGAGCAGTTCTTC. Its translation is CASSLSLSYNEQFF.

This clone was counted a few times. The chain recombines TRBV11-1 with TRBJ2-1, with 12 bases that match TRBD2. The CDR3 totals 14 residues. The V gene end was trimmed by 4 bases and the J gene end by 7 bases; junction bases not matched to a gene: 2. Germline V gene sequence: CDR1 SGHAT, CDR2 FQDESV (reference sequence). CDR3 DNA: TGTGCCAGCAGCTCCGGACTAGCGGGGAATGAGCAGTTCTTC. Translating gives CASSSGLAGNEQFF.

This chain links TRBV29-1 with TRBJ2-1; unclear D gene. The CDR3 contains 15 residues. Germline assignment: CDR1 SQVTM and CDR2 ANQGSEA. V lost 0 bases, J lost 8 bases, and 17 bases lay in between. The CDR3 sequence is CSVEDTTQDVDEQFF. CDR3 bases: TGCAGCGTTGAAGATACGACCCAGGATGTGGATGAGCAGTTCTTC.

The V call is TRBV27, the J call TRBJ2-5; 8 bases match TRBD2. J was trimmed by 4 bases and V by 5 bases; bases with no gene match: 6. The CDR3 extends over 14 amino acids. CDR1 and CDR2 from the germline V gene are MNHEY and SMNVEV (reference sequence). The CDR3 reads CASSPMGTRETQYF. As DNA, the CDR3 is TGTGCCAGCAGTCCTATGGGGACTAGAGAGACCCAGTACTTC.

In this sample, this clone turned up a few times. This CDR3 is CASRSRGEQYF. The DNA of the CDR3 is TGTGCCAGCAGATCAAGAGGCGAGCAGTACTTC. The chain joins TRBV28 to TRBJ2-7; no clear D. The CDR3 spans 11 residues. CDR1 and CDR2 from the germline V gene are MDHEN and SYDVKM. Trimming shortened V by 6 bases and J by 6 bases, and 9 bases separated the two germline ends.

This rearrangement joins TRBV25-1 to TRBJ2-7; 9 bases match TRBD2. CDR1 is MGHDK, CDR2 SYGVNS, per germline. The CDR3 has 15 residues. V gave up 8 bases and J gave up 0 bases; unmatched junction bases: 8. DNA for the CDR3: TGTGCCAGCTTACCTAGCGGGATAAGCTCCTACGAGCAGTACTTC. Translated: CASLPSGISSYEQYF.

The CDR3 coding sequence is TGTGCCAGCAGCGCCAGCCCGGGACAGGGTCCCACCTTC. Protein sequence: CASSASPGQGPTF. The chain links TRBV9 to TRBJ1-2; 9 bases are a match to TRBD1. Trimming cost V 3 bases and J 13 bases; bases outside gene matches: 10. CDR1 and CDR2 (germline): SGDLS, YYNGEE. This CDR3 region has 13 residues.

The chain recombines TRBV2 with TRBJ2-3; 8 bases agree with TRBD1. The CDR3 is 14 residues long. Germline-derived CDR1 and CDR2 are SNHLY and FYNNEI. The V gene end was trimmed by 4 bases and the J gene end by 1 base; junction bases not matched to a gene: 1. CDR3 in DNA: TGTGCCAGCAGTGTGACAGGGGGCACAGATACGCAGTATTTT. It yields the protein CASSVTGGTDTQYF.

This clone appeared a single time. This rearrangement joins TRBV27 to TRBJ1-4; 7 nucleotides match TRBD1. Germline CDR1 reads MNHEY; CDR2 reads SMNVEV (reference sequence). With 2 bases clipped from V and 4 bases from J, the junction kept 7 bases outside the gene matches. This CDR3 comprises 16 residues. The CDR3 sequence is CASSLTTGALNEKLFF. The CDR3 coding sequence is TGTGCCAGCAGTTTAACTACAGGGGCACTTAATGAAAAACTGTTTTTT. Variable domain in full (rest from reference TRBV27 and TRBJ1-4): EAQVTQNPRYLITVTGKKLTVTCSQNMNHEYMSWYRQDPGLGLRQIYYSMNVEVTDKGDVPEGYKVSRKEKRNFPLILESPSPNQTSLYFCASSLTTGALNEKLFFGSGTQLSVL.